This entry lists 20 T cell receptor beta chains sequenced from one sample in a study of blood T cell repertoires in COVID-19. This table comes from immunoSEQ multiplex PCR, and its TCRdb copy is limited to in-frame clones, with some not included. The sample includes under 300,000 clones, roughly nine tenths of them seen just once. Sequencing was performed on PBMCs or T cells enriched from blood (not recorded which). These receptors all stem from a woman younger than 35 who had recovered from COVID-19.

V and J are TRBV5-6 and TRBJ1-1; D is perhaps TRBD1 (5 bases). The CDR3 is 17 residues long. Germline V gene sequence: CDR1 SGHDT, CDR2 YYEEEE. Deletions cut 1 base from V and 2 bases from J, with 18 bases between. This CDR3 is CASSLFQTTATNTEAFF. The CDR3 region has the DNA TGTGCCAGCAGCTTGTTCCAGACGACAGCAACTAACACTGAAGCTTTCTTT.

V and J are TRBV6-5 and TRBJ2-3; D uncertain. This CDR3 contains 14 residues. Germline lookup yields CDR1 MNHEY and CDR2 SVGAGI. V lost 5 bases and J 1 base, leaving 10 bases between the germline ends. CDR3 loop: CASSPARGTDTQYF. CDR3 nucleotide sequence: TGTGCCAGCAGTCCTGCCCGGGGCACAGATACGCAGTATTTT.

The rearrangement links TRBV15 to TRBJ1-5, with a weak D call TRBD1 (5 bases). Germline-derived CDR1 and CDR2 are LNHNV and YYDKDF (reference sequence). Trimming removed 1 base at V and 6 bases at J, with 16 bases between. The CDR3 contains 16 residues. The CDR3, as DNA: TGTGCCACCAGCAGAGTGGGGGGTAGGAACATTCAGCCCCAGCATTTT. Protein sequence: CATSRVGGRNIQPQHF.

The J gene is TRBJ2-6, the V gene TRBV4-2; D call uncertain. V was pared by 4 bases and J by 0 bases, with 10 bases between. Germline V CDR1 and CDR2: LGHNA, YNFKEQ. CDR3 length equals 16 residues. The CDR3 loop reads CASSPSLASGANVLTF. CDR3 coding DNA: TGTGCCAGCAGCCCAAGTTTGGCCTCTGGGGCCAACGTCCTGACTTTC.

The V and J genes are TRBV3-1 (or the pseudogene TRBV3-2) and TRBJ1-4, with D perhaps TRBD1 (5 bases). The CDR3 totals 15 residues. V dropped 1 base and J dropped 7 bases, with 13 bases sitting between them. Germline CDR1 LGHDT, CDR2 YNNKEL (reference sequence). CDR3 sequence (DNA): TGTGCCAGCAGCCAAGGAGGGACTTGGAGTGAAAAACTGTTTTTT. Its translation: CASSQGGTWSEKLFF.

The chain links TRBV19 to TRBJ1-2; tentative D call: TRBD1 (6 bases). There are 15 residues in the CDR3. The germline V gene encodes CDR1 LNHDA and CDR2 SQIVND (reference sequence). Deletions cut 6 bases from V and 3 bases from J, with 17 bases between. The CDR3: CASSLRQEWYYGYTF. CDR3 sequence (DNA): TGTGCCAGTAGCCTCAGACAGGAGTGGTACTATGGCTACACCTTC.

Comment on this clone: Mismatch with germline at one junction end may stem from a read error. V usage is TRBV19 and J usage is TRBJ2-4; unclear D gene. Germline CDR1 and CDR2: LNHDA and SQIVND (reference sequence). This CDR3 spans 13 amino acids. The CDR3 DNA reads TGTGCCAGTAGTACCCAACGTCGGGTGGCTATACACTTC. This gives the protein CASSTQRRVAIHF.

This clone is a singleton in its sample. This chain connects TRBV21-1 to TRBJ2-5; the table's D call, TRBD1, was not checked against the DNA. TRBV21-1 is a pseudogene segment. CDR3 length: 14 amino acids. CDR3 nucleotide sequence: TGTGCCAGCAGCCCCCGGGACAGACAAGAGACCCAGTACTTC. It yields the protein CASSPRDRQETQYF.

The chain carries TRBV6-5 and TRBJ1-2; possible D gene TRBD1, 6 bases. There are 14 residues in the CDR3. V dropped 5 bases and J dropped 3 bases, with 13 bases sitting between them. Germline V gene lookup returns CDR1 MNHEY and CDR2 SVGAGI. DNA of the CDR3: TGTGCCAGCAGTCAGGGGCGGCCTTACTATGGCTACACCTTC. Residues: CASSQGRPYYGYTF.

This chain connects TRBV5-1 to TRBJ2-3; 8 bases match TRBD2. The CDR3 has 14 amino acids. Per the germline V gene, CDR1 is SGHRS and CDR2 is YFSETQ. Trimming at V came to 4 bases and at J to 6 bases, leaving 7 bases not matched to a gene. The CDR3 DNA reads TGCGCCAGCAGCCTAAGACTAGCGACGGATACGCAGTATTTT. This translates into CASSLRLATDTQYF.

This chain uses TRBV7-9 with TRBJ2-7; 8 positions match TRBD1. Unmatched junction bases numbered 7, after V lost 2 bases and J lost 1 base. In germline, CDR1 is SEHNR, CDR2 FQNEAQ (reference sequence). This CDR3 comprises 16 residues. DNA of the CDR3: TGTGCCAGCAGCTTACCTGGCAGGGGGCTGTCCTACGAGCAGTACTTC. The encoded protein is CASSLPGRGLSYEQYF.

This chain joins TRBV28 and TRBJ1-4; D is possibly TRBD1 (5 bases). This CDR3 spans 15 amino acids. Looked up from germline, CDR1 is MDHEN and CDR2 is SYDVKM. V lost 8 bases and J 7 bases, leaving 20 bases between the germline ends. CDR3 amino acids: CASGRPQGATEKLFF. CDR3 bases: TGTGCCAGCGGACGCCCGCAGGGTGCTACTGAAAAACTGTTTTTT.

V usage is TRBV4-2 and J usage is TRBJ1-6, with TRBD1 identical over 7 bases. After removal of 7 bases from V and 7 bases from J, the junction contained 10 bases not matched to a gene. Germline CDR1 reads LGHNA; CDR2 reads YNFKEQ. This CDR3 contains 15 residues. The CDR3, as DNA: TGTGCCAGCACTCATTCCGGGACAGAGAATTCACCCCTCCACTTT. It is translated as CASTHSGTENSPLHF.

This clone was detected only a few times. The chain uses TRBV6-5 and TRBJ1-2, with D tentatively TRBD1 (5 bases). Between the trimmed V and J ends, which lost 4 bases and 6 bases, there was a span of 12 bases. This CDR3 comprises 13 residues. Germline V gene sequence: CDR1 MNHEY, CDR2 SVGAGI. The CDR3 nucleotides are TGTGCCAGCAGTTTATCCAGGGTGCATGGCTACACCTTC. Translated, it gives CASSLSRVHGYTF.

The chain uses TRBV6-5 and TRBJ1-2; the D gene is possibly TRBD1 (5 bases). Germline V gives CDR1 MNHEY, CDR2 SVGAGI. The V and J ends lost 4 bases and 6 bases respectively, with 18 bases between them. The CDR3 is 15 residues long. This CDR3 reads CASSSIRGSPDGYTF. The CDR3 bases are TGTGCCAGCAGTTCCATACGGGGGAGTCCTGATGGCTACACCTTC.

The CDR3 reads CASSEGDRDNEKLFF. CDR3 in DNA: TGTGCCAGCAGCGAGGGGGACAGGGATAATGAAAAACTGTTTTTT. This chain connects TRBV9 to TRBJ1-4, with TRBD1 matching over 9 bases. Looked up from germline, CDR1 is SGDLS and CDR2 is YYNGEE. Trimming at V came to 3 bases and at J to 4 bases, leaving 4 bases not matched to a gene. CDR3 length: 15 residues.

The chain couples TRBV5-6 to TRBJ2-5; D remains ambiguous. CDR1 is SGHDT, CDR2 YYEEEE, per germline. V shed 2 bases and J shed 1 base, with 6 bases lying between them. The CDR3 totals 13 residues. CDR3 sequence reads: CASSFDIQETQYF. DNA for the CDR3: TGTGCCAGCAGCTTCGACATCCAAGAGACCCAGTACTTC.

The rearrangement links TRBV2 to TRBJ1-2; TRBD1 matches at 12 bases. Germline trimming cut 5 bases from V and 8 bases from J; bases unmatched to any gene: 6. Germline lookup yields CDR1 SNHLY and CDR2 FYNNEI. CDR3 length: 14 amino acids. The CDR3 region is CASSPGQGARGYTF. The CDR3 bases are TGTGCCAGCAGTCCGGGACAGGGGGCGCGGGGCTACACCTTC.

The chain carries TRBV12-3 or TRBV12-4 and TRBJ1-5; D gene ambiguous. The CDR3 has 13 residues. V lost 5 bases and J lost 5, with 10 bases in between. The DNA for the CDR3 is TGTGCCAGCAGTCCGGTCCCCCATCAGCCCCAGCATTTT. Its protein is CASSPVPHQPQHF.

The V and J genes are TRBV29-1 and TRBJ1-2; 7 positions agree with TRBD1. V trimming: 6 bases; J trimming: 1 base; junction bases outside the gene matches: 11. From germline, CDR1 is SQVTM and CDR2 ANQGSEA. The CDR3 runs to 15 residues. The CDR3 region is CSVLAGTVLNYGYTF. The CDR3 DNA reads TGCAGCGTCTTAGCCGGGACAGTCCTTAACTATGGCTACACCTTC. The variable domain in full, completed from reference TRBV29-1 and TRBJ1-2, reads SAVISQKPSRDICQRGTSLTIQCQVDSQVTMMFWYRQQPGQSLTLIATANQGSEATYESGFVIDKFPISRPNLTFSTLTVSNMSPEDSSIYLCSVLAGTVLNYGYTFGSGTRLTVV.